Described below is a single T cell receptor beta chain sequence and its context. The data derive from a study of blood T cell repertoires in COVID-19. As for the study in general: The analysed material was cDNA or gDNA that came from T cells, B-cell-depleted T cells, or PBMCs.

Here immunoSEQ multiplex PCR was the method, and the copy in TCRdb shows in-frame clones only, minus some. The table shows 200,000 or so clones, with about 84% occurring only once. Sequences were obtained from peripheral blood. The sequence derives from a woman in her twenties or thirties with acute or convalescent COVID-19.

Written as DNA, the CDR3 is TGCGCCAGCAGCCCGGGACTACAGCTAACCGGGGAGCTGTTTTTT. Amino acid sequence: CASSPGLQLTGELFF. V and J are TRBV4-3 and TRBJ2-2; 7 bases agree with TRBD2. The CDR3 consists of 15 residues. V lost 4 bases, J lost 5 bases, and 7 bases stayed unmatched. In germline, CDR1 is LGHNA, CDR2 YSLEER.